Presented here are 7 T cell receptor beta chains from one specimen sequenced in a study of blood T cell repertoires in COVID-19. Repertoires were generated with immunoSEQ multiplex PCR, while TCRdb's copy carries only in-frame clones and drops some. The sample has about 40,000 clones, roughly 84% seen once. The sample comprised peripheral blood. The receptors were gathered from a human donor in a cohort sampled during active COVID-19.

The chain has TRBV7-2 and TRBJ1-6, with unresolved D. Deletions cut 5 bases from V and 9 bases from J, with 20 bases between. Germline assignment: CDR1 SGHTA and CDR2 FQGNSA. CDR3 length equals 16 residues. The CDR3 sequence is CASSPEFDLGSSPLHF. In DNA, the CDR3 is TGTGCCAGCAGCCCAGAATTCGACCTTGGGAGTTCACCCCTCCACTTT.

V usage is TRBV18 and J usage is TRBJ1-5, with TRBD1 matching 8 bases. The germline V gene has CDR1 KGHSH and CDR2 LQKENI. V trimming: 3 bases; J trimming: 4 bases; junction bases outside the gene matches: 5. This CDR3 is built from 15 residues. CDR3 DNA: TGTGCCAGCTCACCCGGACAGGGACAGAATCAGCCCCAGCATTTT. This translates into CASSPGQGQNQPQHF.

V gene TRBV5-4 combines with J gene TRBJ1-2, with D perhaps TRBD1 (5 bases). The CDR3 runs to 15 residues. Trimming stripped 4 bases from V and 5 bases from J, with 18 bases between. Germline assignment: CDR1 SGHNT and CDR2 YYREEE (reference sequence). CDR3 region: CASSPGSRVGYGYTF. DNA for the CDR3: TGTGCCAGCAGCCCCGGCTCCAGGGTGGGGTATGGCTACACCTTC.

The gene calls are TRBV2 and TRBJ2-7; 9 bases are shared with TRBD1. Trimming cost V 8 bases and J 4 bases; bases outside gene matches: 3. The CDR3 runs 12 residues. Looked up from germline, CDR1 is SNHLY and CDR2 is FYNNEI. Written as DNA, the CDR3 is TGTGCCAGCGGACAGGGGATGTACGAGCAGTACTTC. This codes for CASGQGMYEQYF.

The gene calls are TRBV3-1 (or the pseudogene TRBV3-2) and TRBJ2-3; D is unclear. The V gene lost 1 base and the J gene lost 4 bases, with 6 bases spanning the gap. The CDR3 contains 13 residues. Germline CDR1 reads LGHDT; CDR2 reads YNNKEL (reference sequence). CDR3 amino acids: CASSQGQADTQYF. The CDR3 nucleotides are TGTGCCAGCAGCCAAGGGCAAGCAGATACGCAGTATTTT.

This chain uses TRBV5-4 with TRBJ1-2, with 7 bases aligning to TRBD1. The V and J ends lost 1 base and 4 bases, in that order; junction bases with no gene match: 1. The CDR3 is 13 amino acids. Germline V gene lookup returns CDR1 SGHNT and CDR2 YYREEE (reference sequence). CDR3 nucleotides: TGTGCCAGCAGCTTGAGGGGGCCCTATGGCTACACCTTC. It specifies CASSLRGPYGYTF. The entire variable domain, with the rest obtained from reference TRBV5-4 and TRBJ1-2, is as follows: ETGVTQSPTHLIKTRGQQVTLRCSSQSGHNTVSWYQQALGQGPQFIFQYYREEENGRGNFPPRFSGLQFPNYSSELNVNALELDDSALYLCASSLRGPYGYTFGSGTRLTVV.

J is TRBJ2-5 and V is TRBV5-5; D unclear. V lost 2 bases, J lost 2 bases, and 10 bases lay in between. The CDR3 has 14 amino acids. Germline V gene sequence: CDR1 SGHKS, CDR2 YYEKEE (reference sequence). This CDR3 is CASSLFALQETQYF. CDR3 nucleotides: TGTGCCAGCAGCTTATTCGCACTTCAAGAGACCCAGTACTTC.